Sequencing of this T cell receptor (beta chain) was carried out in a study of OX40 agonist ivuxolimab in advanced cancers. Broadly, across the study: Ivuxolimab was an agonistic, fully human IgG2 monoclonal antibody directed against OX40 (CD134), a costimulatory receptor. Patients were allowed to have had prior anti-PD-1, anti-PD-L1 or anti-CTLA-4 therapy, and 40% of the dose-escalation patients had been treated with checkpoint inhibitors. In the dose-escalation cohort, 82.7% of patients were male, and the mean age was around 60 years, with a range of about 23 to 80. Of the approximately 50 dose-escalation patients, hepatocellular carcinoma was present in about 20, melanoma in around 15, renal cell carcinoma in 9 and head and neck cancer in 9. The paper describes the monotherapy dose-escalation part (N of about 55 patients) of the phase I trial of ivuxolimab. Partial responses were achieved by three dose-escalation patients, of whom one had hepatocellular carcinoma and two had cutaneous melanoma. The purpose of peripheral TCRbeta sequencing was to test whether ivuxolimab changed TCR sequence diversity and led to clonal T-cell expansion. Intravenous ivuxolimab was administered to patients every 2 weeks at six dose levels: 0.01, 0.1, 0.3, 1.5, 3 and 10 mg/kg. What the work shows at the level of the full study, not this receptor alone: After ivuxolimab, expanded clones were on average more numerous among CD8+ T cells than among CD4+ T cells. At doses from 0.1 to 3.0 mg/kg, clonal expansion was seen in both CD4+ and CD8+ blood T cells between baseline and week 6. Antigen specificity was not determined for the clonally expanded peripheral T cells. In the 0.1-3.0 mg/kg groups, partial responders were among the patients with the lowest normalized peripheral clonal expansion, particularly in CD8+ T cells. Low levels of normalized T-cell clonal expansion were also seen in some patients who did not respond.

To sequence the TCRbeta CDR3 region, genomic DNA was isolated from the sorted cells. The immunoSEQ Assay was used to sequence the TCRbeta CDR3 regions. The table comes from immuneACCESS by way of TCRdb, which keeps in-frame sequences with V and J called. Part of the clones is missing from these tables; in studies checked, under half for an unresolved V gene and the rest for unknown reasons. The sample data list nearly 80,000 clones, and 70% to 90% of these were observed just once. The top ten clones comprise roughly 25% of the sample. Patients with autoimmune disease history or receiving systemic immunosuppression were excluded from the trial. Peripheral blood for TCR sequencing was collected from all dose cohorts at baseline, on cycle 4 day 1, and on cycle 7 day 1. The samples were drawn from a first-in-human, open-label, multicenter phase I dose-escalation trial of ivuxolimab. Adults with locally advanced or metastatic melanoma, renal cell carcinoma, hepatocellular carcinoma or head and neck squamous cell carcinoma were enrolled in the trial. Before TCR sequencing, CD4+ T cells and CD8+ T cells were sorted from peripheral blood as separate populations.

The germline ends are 18 bases apart after V is trimmed by 3 bases and J by 4 bases. Taken from the germline V gene, the CDR1 and CDR2 loops are KGHSH and LQKENI. Including cysteine and phenylalanine, the CDR3 has 16 amino acids. Of all the DNA, just the CDR3 is kept, 48 bases in frame from base 1. As to this clone: Which antigen it targets is not known. No much larger clone is present one base from it, and per-base qualities are unavailable.

Recombination linked TRBV18 to TRBJ1-1; the best D guess is TRBD1, with 5 bases matching. The sample consisted of CD4+ or CD8+ T cells sorted from blood, taken in a trial of the OX40 agonist ivuxolimab. The receptor comes from an adult with an advanced solid tumor such as melanoma, head and neck, liver or kidney cancer. CDR3 loop: CASSPSRSGGTTEAFF. The DNA is as follows: TGTGCCAGCTCACCTTCCCGGTCGGGGGGAACCACTGAAGCTTTCTTT.